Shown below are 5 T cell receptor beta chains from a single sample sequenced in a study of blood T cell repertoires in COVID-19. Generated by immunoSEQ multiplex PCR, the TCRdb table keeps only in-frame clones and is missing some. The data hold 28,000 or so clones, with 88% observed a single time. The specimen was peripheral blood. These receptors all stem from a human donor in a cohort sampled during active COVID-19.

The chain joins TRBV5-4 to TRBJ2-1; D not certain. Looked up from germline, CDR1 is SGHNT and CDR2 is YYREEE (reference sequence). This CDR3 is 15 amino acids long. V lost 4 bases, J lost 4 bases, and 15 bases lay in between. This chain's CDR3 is CASSQDVGGYNEQFF. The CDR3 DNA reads TGTGCCAGCAGCCAAGACGTAGGCGGTTACAATGAGCAGTTCTTC.

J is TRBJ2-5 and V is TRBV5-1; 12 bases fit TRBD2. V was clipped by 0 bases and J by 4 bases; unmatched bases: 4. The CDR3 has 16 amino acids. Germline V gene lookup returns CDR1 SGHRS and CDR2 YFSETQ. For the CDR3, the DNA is TGCGCCAGCAGCTTGGCCGGACTAGCGGGGACAGAGACCCAGTACTTC. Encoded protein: CASSLAGLAGTETQYF.

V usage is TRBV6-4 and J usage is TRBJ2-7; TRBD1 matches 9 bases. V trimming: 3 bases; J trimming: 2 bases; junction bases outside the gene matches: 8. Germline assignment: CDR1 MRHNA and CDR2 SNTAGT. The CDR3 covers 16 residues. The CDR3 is CASSESGTGGPYEQYF. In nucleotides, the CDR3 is TGTGCCAGCAGTGAAAGTGGTACAGGGGGCCCCTACGAGCAGTACTTC.

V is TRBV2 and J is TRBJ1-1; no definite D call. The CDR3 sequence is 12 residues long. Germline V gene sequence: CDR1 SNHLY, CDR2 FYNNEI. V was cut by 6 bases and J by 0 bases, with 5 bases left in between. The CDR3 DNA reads TGTGCCAGCAGACTCATGAACACTGAAGCTTTCTTT. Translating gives CASRLMNTEAFF. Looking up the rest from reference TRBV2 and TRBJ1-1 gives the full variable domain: EPEVTQTPSHQVTQMGQEVILRCVPISNHLYFYWYRQILGQKVEFLVSFYNNEISEKSEIFDDQFSVERPDGSNFTLKIRSTKLEDSAMYFCASRLMNTEAFFGQGTRLTVV.

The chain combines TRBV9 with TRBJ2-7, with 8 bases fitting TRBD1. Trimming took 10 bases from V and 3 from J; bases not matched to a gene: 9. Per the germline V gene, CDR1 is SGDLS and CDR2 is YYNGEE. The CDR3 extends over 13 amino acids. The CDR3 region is CAYRTRGLYEQYF. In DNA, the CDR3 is TGTGCCTACCGGACCAGGGGGCTCTACGAGCAGTACTTC.